Listed below are T cell receptor beta chains from one sample, sequenced in a study of blood T cell repertoires in COVID-19. Produced via immunoSEQ multiplex PCR; TCRdb's table is partial and in-frame only. The table records around 88,000 clones, about 85% of them present only once. Source material: peripheral blood. The receptor source for this set is a man between 60 and 75 years old with acute or convalescent COVID-19. Both conserved end residues are part of each CDR3. The order of the fields is V gene, clone size, D gene, J gene, CDR3 protein, CDR3 DNA. A D gene is named only where the DNA matches it firmly. Size tells how often a clone was seen (once, few, many) or the class of an expanded clone, and some rows leave it out.

v_gene: TRBV7-2; abundance: .; d_gene: TRBD2; j_gene: TRBJ2-2; CDR3aa: CASSPGTKNTGELFF; CDR3nt: TGTGCCAGCAGTCCTGGGACTAAAAACACCGGGGAGCTGTTTTTT
v_gene: TRBV19; abundance: .; d_gene: .; j_gene: TRBJ1-1; CDR3aa: CASSMETPVGTEAFF; CDR3nt: TGTGCCAGTAGTATGGAGACCCCCGTAGGCACTGAAGCTTTCTTT
v_gene: TRBV9; abundance: once; d_gene: .; j_gene: TRBJ2-7; CDR3aa: CASSLRETDSYEQYF; CDR3nt: TGTGCCAGCAGCCTTCGGGAGACCGACTCCTACGAGCAGTACTTC
v_gene: TRBV6-5; abundance: .; d_gene: TRBD2; j_gene: TRBJ2-1; CDR3aa: CASREGLIYEQFF; CDR3nt: TGTGCCAGCAGGGAGGGACTAATCTATGAGCAGTTCTTC
v_gene: TRBV21-1; abundance: .; d_gene: .; j_gene: TRBJ2-7; CDR3aa: CASSKRPRLAGETEQYF; CDR3nt: TGTGCCAGCAGCAAACGGCCTAGACTAGCGGGGGAGACCGAGCAGTACTTC
v_gene: TRBV7-9; abundance: .; d_gene: .; j_gene: TRBJ2-1; CDR3aa: CASSLSSGYYNEQFF; CDR3nt: TGTGCCAGCAGCTTGTCCAGCGGATATTACAATGAGCAGTTCTTC
v_gene: TRBV24-1; abundance: .; d_gene: TRBD1; j_gene: TRBJ1-6; CDR3aa: CATSSTTGGNSPLHF; CDR3nt: TGTGCCACCAGTTCCACGACAGGGGGTAATTCACCCCTCCACTTT
v_gene: TRBV7-9; abundance: .; d_gene: .; j_gene: TRBJ2-3; CDR3aa: CASSSRGSTDTQYF; CDR3nt: TGTGCCAGCAGCTCCCGGGGGAGCACAGATACGCAGTATTTT
v_gene: TRBV19; abundance: .; d_gene: TRBD1; j_gene: TRBJ2-1; CDR3aa: CASSILQGARFEQFF; CDR3nt: TGTGCCAGTAGTATTTTACAGGGGGCGCGGTTCGAGCAGTTCTTC
v_gene: TRBV5-1; abundance: .; d_gene: .; j_gene: TRBJ1-1; CDR3aa: CASSFTGNTEAFF; CDR3nt: TGCGCCAGCAGCTTTACGGGGAACACTGAAGCTTTCTTT
v_gene: TRBV6-5; abundance: .; d_gene: .; j_gene: TRBJ1-1; CDR3aa: CASSPNRAYTEAFF; CDR3nt: TGTGCCAGCAGTCCCAACAGGGCGTACACTGAAGCTTTCTTT
v_gene: TRBV27; abundance: few; d_gene: .; j_gene: TRBJ2-6; CDR3aa: CASSLSSGLFSGANVLTF; CDR3nt: TGTGCCAGCAGTTTATCATCGGGACTGTTCTCTGGGGCCAACGTCCTGACTTTC
v_gene: TRBV18; abundance: once; d_gene: TRBD1; j_gene: TRBJ1-2; CDR3aa: CASSPNRGNYGYTF; CDR3nt: TGTGCCAGCTCACCAAACAGGGGAAACTATGGCTACACCTTC
v_gene: TRBV9; abundance: .; d_gene: TRBD1; j_gene: TRBJ1-6; CDR3aa: CASSAQGAYSPLHF; CDR3nt: TGTGCCAGCAGCGCACAGGGGGCGTATTCACCCCTCCACTTT